The next 15 T cell receptor beta chains were all read from a single sample in a study of PD-1 blockade in classical Hodgkin lymphoma. Profiling relied on immunoSEQ multiplex PCR, and the TCRdb table lists in-frame clones only, not all of them. The sample lists 25,000 to 30,000 clones; 89% were seen once. Regarding time point: newly diagnosed, previously untreated cHL patient sample. Magnetic negative selection of thawed PBMCs was the method by which CD4+ T cells were purified. Material for sequencing was CD4+ T cells from blood. The receptor set was obtained from a human donor with classical Hodgkin lymphoma.

The rearrangement joins TRBV6-5 to TRBJ1-5; no clear D gene. Trimming took 1 base from V and 3 from J, leaving 10 bases between them. The CDR3 is 15 amino acids. Germline CDR1 MNHEY, CDR2 SVGAGI. This chain's CDR3 is CASSYCADTNQPQHF. CDR3 nucleotide sequence: TGTGCCAGCAGTTACTGCGCGGATACCAATCAGCCCCAGCATTTT.

V is TRBV12-5 and J is TRBJ2-2; TRBD2 matches at 10 bases. CDR3 length: 21 residues. The germline V gene encodes CDR1 LGHNT and CDR2 FRNRAP. The ends lost 3 bases at V and 4 bases at J; junction bases unmatched: 20. CDR3 DNA sequence: TGTGCTAGTGGTTTTTTCATATGGCGGCTAGCGGGAGAGGGATTCACCGGGGAGCTGTTTTTT. This sequence encodes CASGFFIWRLAGEGFTGELFF.

The genes are TRBV2 and TRBJ2-7; 10 nucleotides line up with TRBD2. CDR3 length: 12 amino acids. The germline gives CDR1 SNHLY, CDR2 FYNNEI. J lost 11 bases, V lost 6 bases, and 7 bases had no gene match. CDR3 nucleotides: TGTGCCAGCAGGGTTCTAGCGGGAGTGGAGTACTTC. Translated, it gives CASRVLAGVEYF. The variable domain in full, with the rest retrieved from reference TRBV2 and TRBJ2-7, is EPEVTQTPSHQVTQMGQEVILRCVPISNHLYFYWYRQILGQKVEFLVSFYNNEISEKSEIFDDQFSVERPDGSNFTLKIRSTKLEDSAMYFCASRVLAGVEYFGPGTRLTVT.

The chain employs TRBV7-2 and TRBJ2-3; 10 nucleotides match TRBD2. The germline CDR1 and CDR2 sequences are SGHTA and FQGNSA. V lost 5 bases to trimming and J lost 1 base; unmatched junction nucleotides: 6. The CDR3 spans 16 residues. This CDR3 reads CASSAGLAGGTDTQYF. The CDR3 DNA sequence: TGTGCCAGCAGCGCCGGTCTAGCGGGGGGCACAGATACGCAGTATTTT.

The chain combines TRBV6-1 with TRBJ1-6; 8 bases match TRBD1. The junction had 6 bases not matched to a gene; V was cut back by 11 bases and J by 6 bases. This CDR3 contains 13 residues. Germline V gene lookup returns CDR1 MNHNS and CDR2 SASEGT. CDR3 nucleotides: TGTGCCGGACAGGGCCGGATTAATTCACCCCTCCACTTT. Its translation is CAGQGRINSPLHF.

The J gene is TRBJ1-1, the V gene TRBV9; 10 bases are shared with TRBD1. The length of the CDR3 is 15 residues. CDR1 and CDR2 from the germline V gene are SGDLS and YYNGEE. The J segment lost 1 base and the V segment lost 3 bases, leaving 3 bases of the junction unmatched. The CDR3 is CASSGGQGRNTEAFF. The CDR3 DNA is TGTGCCAGCAGCGGGGGACAGGGGCGGAACACTGAAGCTTTCTTT. Using reference TRBV9 and TRBJ1-1 for the parts outside the CDR3, the full variable domain is DSGVTQTPKHLITATGQRVTLRCSPRSGDLSVYWYQQSLDQGLQFLIQYYNGEERAKGNILERFSAQQFPDLHSELNLSSLELGDSALYFCASSGGQGRNTEAFFGQGTRLTVV.

This chain joins TRBV27 and TRBJ2-3; 9 bases match TRBD1. This CDR3 is built from 15 residues. The V and J ends lost 5 bases and 1 base, in that order; junction bases with no gene match: 4. From germline, CDR1 is MNHEY and CDR2 SMNVEV (reference sequence). CDR3 loop: CASSPRTGGTDTQYF. DNA for the CDR3: TGTGCCAGCAGTCCCCGGACAGGGGGCACAGATACGCAGTATTTT.

The genes are TRBV5-6 and TRBJ2-1; D call uncertain. This CDR3 has 11 residues. CDR1 and CDR2 (germline): SGHDT, YYEEEE. V was cut by 4 bases and J by 9 bases, with 8 bases left in between. The CDR3 sequence is CASSREVEQFF. In nucleotides, the CDR3 is TGTGCCAGCAGCCGTGAAGTTGAGCAGTTCTTC.

The chain has TRBV5-4 and TRBJ2-2; D is undetermined. The V and J ends lost 3 bases and 0 bases respectively, with 6 bases between them. CDR1 SGHNT and CDR2 YYREEE come from the germline V gene (reference sequence). This CDR3 is built from 14 residues. The CDR3 bases are TGTGCCAGCAGCTGGGTCGCGAACACCGGGGAGCTGTTTTTT. As protein: CASSWVANTGELFF.

J is TRBJ1-4 and V is TRBV2, with no clear D. The germline CDR1 and CDR2 sequences are SNHLY and FYNNEI. The CDR3 has 13 residues. V lost 6 bases and J 8 bases, leaving 13 bases between the germline ends. The CDR3 DNA reads TGTGCCAGCAGCTCGGGGTCTTGGGAAAAACTGTTTTTT. Translation gives CASSSGSWEKLFF.

The chain is built from TRBV29-1 and TRBJ2-2, with unresolved D. There are 14 residues in the CDR3. Trimming left V 7 bases short and J 4 bases short, with 16 bases between. CDR1 and CDR2 (germline): SQVTM, ANQGSEA. The CDR3 protein is CSAMSRTPTGELFF. CDR3 nucleotide sequence: TGCAGCGCTATGAGCCGTACACCCACCGGGGAGCTGTTTTTT.

The chain uses TRBV21-1 and TRBJ2-7; the D call in the table, TRBD1, was not verified against the DNA. TRBV21-1 is termed a pseudogene. This CDR3 has 14 amino acids. For the CDR3, the DNA is TGTGCCAGCAGCAAGGCCTGGACAGGGAGTGAGCAGTACTTC. It yields the protein CASSKAWTGSEQYF.

This sequence joins TRBV28 and TRBJ2-7; 8 positions match TRBD1. Germline loops: CDR1 MDHEN, CDR2 SYDVKM. Trimming took 5 bases from V and 6 from J; bases not matched to a gene: 9. The CDR3 has 14 residues. The CDR3 region is CASSLPQGAGEQYF. Written as DNA, the CDR3 is TGTGCCAGCAGTCTTCCCCAGGGGGCGGGCGAGCAGTACTTC.

In DNA, the CDR3 is TGTGCCAGTAATAGACTAGCGGGAGTACCCGGCAATGAGCAGTTCTTC. Its protein is CASNRLAGVPGNEQFF. The chain is built from TRBV19 and TRBJ2-1, with 12 nucleotides matching TRBD2. The CDR3 spans 16 residues. V lost 7 bases to trimming and J lost 6 bases; unmatched junction nucleotides: 10. Looked up from germline, CDR1 is LNHDA and CDR2 is SQIVND (reference sequence). The whole variable domain, filled in from reference TRBV19 and TRBJ2-1, reads DGGITQSPKYLFRKEGQNVTLSCEQNLNHDAMYWYRQDPGQGLRLIYYSQIVNDFQKGDIAEGYSVSREKKESFPLTVTSAQKNPTAFYLCASNRLAGVPGNEQFFGPGTRLTVL.

The rearrangement uses TRBV6-5 and TRBJ1-1; TRBD1 might be the D (6 bases). Germline V gives CDR1 MNHEY, CDR2 SVGAGI. This CDR3 comprises 15 residues. Trimming took 0 bases from V and 0 from J, leaving 8 bases between them. CDR3 bases: TGTGCCAGCAGTTACTCCAACAGGGTGAACACTGAAGCTTTCTTT. It is translated as CASSYSNRVNTEAFF.